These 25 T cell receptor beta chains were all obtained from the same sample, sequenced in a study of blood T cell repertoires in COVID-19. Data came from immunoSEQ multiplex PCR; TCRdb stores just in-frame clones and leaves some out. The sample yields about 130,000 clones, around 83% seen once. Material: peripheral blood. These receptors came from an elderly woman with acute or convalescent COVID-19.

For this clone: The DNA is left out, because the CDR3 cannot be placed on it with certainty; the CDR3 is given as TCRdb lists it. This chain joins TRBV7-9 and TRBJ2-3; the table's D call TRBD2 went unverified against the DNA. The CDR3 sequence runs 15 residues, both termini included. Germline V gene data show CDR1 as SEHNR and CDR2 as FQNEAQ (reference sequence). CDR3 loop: CASSSSRGGTDTQYF.

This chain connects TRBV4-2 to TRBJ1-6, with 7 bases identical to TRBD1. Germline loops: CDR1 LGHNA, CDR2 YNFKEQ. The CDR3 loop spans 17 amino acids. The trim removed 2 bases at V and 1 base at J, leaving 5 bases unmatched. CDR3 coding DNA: TGTGCCAGCAGCCAAAAAAAGGGACAGTCCTATAATTCACCCCTCCACTTT. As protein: CASSQKKGQSYNSPLHF.

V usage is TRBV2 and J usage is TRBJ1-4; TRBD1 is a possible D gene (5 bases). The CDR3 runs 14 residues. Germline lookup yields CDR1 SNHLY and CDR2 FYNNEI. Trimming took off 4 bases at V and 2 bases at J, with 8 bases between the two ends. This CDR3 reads CASSATATNEKLFF. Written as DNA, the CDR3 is TGTGCCAGCAGTGCGACAGCTACTAATGAAAAACTGTTTTTT.

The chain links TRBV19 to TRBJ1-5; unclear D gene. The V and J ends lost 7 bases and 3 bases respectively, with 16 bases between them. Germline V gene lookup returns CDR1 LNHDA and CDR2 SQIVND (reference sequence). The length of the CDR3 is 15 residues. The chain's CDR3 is CASTERAGFNQPQHF. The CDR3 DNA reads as TGTGCCAGTACCGAACGAGCCGGGTTCAATCAGCCCCAGCATTTT.

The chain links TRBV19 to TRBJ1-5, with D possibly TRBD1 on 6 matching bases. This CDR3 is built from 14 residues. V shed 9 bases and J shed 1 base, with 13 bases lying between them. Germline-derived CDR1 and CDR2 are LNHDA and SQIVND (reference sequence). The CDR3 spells CASDTGLSNQPQHF. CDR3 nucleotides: TGTGCCAGCGATACAGGGTTGAGCAATCAGCCCCAGCATTTT.

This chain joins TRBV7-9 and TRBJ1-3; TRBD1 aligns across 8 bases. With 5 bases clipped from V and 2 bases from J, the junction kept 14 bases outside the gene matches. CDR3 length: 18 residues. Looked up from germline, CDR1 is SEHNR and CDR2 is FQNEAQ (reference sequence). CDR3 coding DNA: TGTGCCAGCAGCCAAAAAGGGATGGCGACAGGGGCTGGAAACACCATATATTTT. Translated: CASSQKGMATGAGNTIYF. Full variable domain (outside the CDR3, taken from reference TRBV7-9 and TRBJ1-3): DTGVSQNPRHKITKRGQNVTFRCDPISEHNRLYWYRQTLGQGPEFLTYFQNEAQLEKSRLLSDRFSAERPKGSFSTLEIQRTEQGDSAMYLCASSQKGMATGAGNTIYFGEGSWLTVV.

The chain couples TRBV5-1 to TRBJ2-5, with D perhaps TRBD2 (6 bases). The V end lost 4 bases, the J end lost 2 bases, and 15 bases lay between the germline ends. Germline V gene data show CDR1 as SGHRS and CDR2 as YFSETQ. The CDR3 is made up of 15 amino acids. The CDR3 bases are TGCGCCAGCAGCCTCGTGAGCGGGCGTCAAGAGACCCAGTACTTC. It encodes CASSLVSGRQETQYF. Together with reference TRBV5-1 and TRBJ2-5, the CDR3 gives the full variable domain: KAGVTQTPRYLIKTRGQQVTLSCSPISGHRSVSWYQQTPGQGLQFLFEYFSETQRNKGNFPGRFSGRQFSNSRSEMNVSTLELGDSALYLCASSLVSGRQETQYFGPGTRLLVL.

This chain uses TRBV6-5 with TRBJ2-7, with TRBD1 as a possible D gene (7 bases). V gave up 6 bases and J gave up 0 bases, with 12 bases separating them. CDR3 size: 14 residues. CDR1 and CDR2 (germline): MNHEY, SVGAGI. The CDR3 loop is CASRGGQTSYEQYF. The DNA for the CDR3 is TGTGCCAGCAGGGGGGGACAGACCTCCTACGAGCAGTACTTC.

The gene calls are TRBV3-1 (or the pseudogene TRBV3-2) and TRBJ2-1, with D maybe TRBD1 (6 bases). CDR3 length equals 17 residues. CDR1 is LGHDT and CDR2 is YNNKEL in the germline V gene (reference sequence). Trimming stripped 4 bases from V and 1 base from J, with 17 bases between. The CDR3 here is CASSLETRGLSYNEQFF. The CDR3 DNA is TGTGCCAGCAGCCTAGAGACCAGGGGTCTATCCTACAATGAGCAGTTCTTC.

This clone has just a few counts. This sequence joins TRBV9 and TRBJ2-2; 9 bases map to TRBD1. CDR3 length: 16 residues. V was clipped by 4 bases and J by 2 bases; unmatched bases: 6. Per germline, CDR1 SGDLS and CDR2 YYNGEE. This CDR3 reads CASSPRTGANTGELFF. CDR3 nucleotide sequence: TGTGCCAGCAGCCCTCGGACAGGGGCTAACACCGGGGAGCTGTTTTTT.

The CDR3 sequence: CASSRQRGLNEKLFF. DNA of the CDR3: TGTGCCAGCAGCCGCCAACGGGGTTTGAATGAAAAACTGTTTTTT. V and J are TRBV7-2 and TRBJ1-4; unclear D gene. Germline CDR1 is SGHTA and CDR2 is FQGNSA. V was shortened by 5 bases and J by 5 bases, with 15 bases between the two germline ends. The CDR3 contains 15 residues.

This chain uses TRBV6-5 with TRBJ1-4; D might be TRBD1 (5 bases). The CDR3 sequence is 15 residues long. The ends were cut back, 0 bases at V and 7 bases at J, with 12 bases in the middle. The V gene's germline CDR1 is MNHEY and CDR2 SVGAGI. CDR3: CASSYSGGVPEKLFF. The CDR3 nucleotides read TGTGCCAGCAGTTACTCAGGAGGGGTACCTGAAAAACTGTTTTTT.

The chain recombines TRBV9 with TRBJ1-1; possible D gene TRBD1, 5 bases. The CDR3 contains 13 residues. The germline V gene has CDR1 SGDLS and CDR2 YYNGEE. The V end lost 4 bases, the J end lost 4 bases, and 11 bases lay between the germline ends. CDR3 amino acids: CASSTDQGTEAFF. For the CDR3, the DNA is TGTGCCAGCAGCACCGATCAGGGCACTGAAGCTTTCTTT. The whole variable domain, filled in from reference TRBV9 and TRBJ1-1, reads DSGVTQTPKHLITATGQRVTLRCSPRSGDLSVYWYQQSLDQGLQFLIQYYNGEERAKGNILERFSAQQFPDLHSELNLSSLELGDSALYFCASSTDQGTEAFFGQGTRLTVV.

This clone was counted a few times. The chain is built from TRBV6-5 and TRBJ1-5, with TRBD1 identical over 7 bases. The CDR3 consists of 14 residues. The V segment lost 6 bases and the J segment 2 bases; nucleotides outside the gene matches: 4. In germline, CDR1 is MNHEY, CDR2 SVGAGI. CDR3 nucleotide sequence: TGTGCCAGCAGGCAGACAGGGCGCAATCAGCCCCAGCATTTT. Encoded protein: CASRQTGRNQPQHF.

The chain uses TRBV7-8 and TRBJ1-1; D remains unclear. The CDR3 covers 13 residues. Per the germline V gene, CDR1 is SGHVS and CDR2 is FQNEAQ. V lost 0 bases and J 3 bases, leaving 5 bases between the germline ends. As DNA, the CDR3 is TGTGCCAGCAGCTTAGCCGGGGACACTGAAGCTTTCTTT. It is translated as CASSLAGDTEAFF.

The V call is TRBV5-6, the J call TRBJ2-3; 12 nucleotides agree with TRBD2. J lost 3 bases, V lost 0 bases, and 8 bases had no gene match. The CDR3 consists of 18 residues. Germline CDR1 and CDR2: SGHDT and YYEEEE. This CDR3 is CASSLVGTSGWGTDTQYF. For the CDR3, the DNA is TGTGCCAGCAGCTTGGTGGGGACTAGCGGGTGGGGGACAGATACGCAGTATTTT.

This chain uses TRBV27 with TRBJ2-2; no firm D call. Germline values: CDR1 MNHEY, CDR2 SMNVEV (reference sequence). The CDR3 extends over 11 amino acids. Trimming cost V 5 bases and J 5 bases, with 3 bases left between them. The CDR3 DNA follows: TGTGCCAGCAGTACAACCGGGGAGCTGTTTTTT. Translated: CASSTTGELFF.

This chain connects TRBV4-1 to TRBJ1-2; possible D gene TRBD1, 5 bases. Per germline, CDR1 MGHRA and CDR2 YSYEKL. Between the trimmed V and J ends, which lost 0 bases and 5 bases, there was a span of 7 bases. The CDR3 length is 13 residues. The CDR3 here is CASSQERQYGYTF. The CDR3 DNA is TGCGCCAGCAGCCAAGAACGACAGTATGGCTACACCTTC.

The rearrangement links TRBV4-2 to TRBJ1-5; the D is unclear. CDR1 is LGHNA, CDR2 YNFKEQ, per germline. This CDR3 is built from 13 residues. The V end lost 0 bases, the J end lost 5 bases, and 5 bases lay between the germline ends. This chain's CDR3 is CASSQDRDQPQHF. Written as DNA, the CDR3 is TGTGCCAGCAGCCAAGATCGGGATCAGCCCCAGCATTTT.

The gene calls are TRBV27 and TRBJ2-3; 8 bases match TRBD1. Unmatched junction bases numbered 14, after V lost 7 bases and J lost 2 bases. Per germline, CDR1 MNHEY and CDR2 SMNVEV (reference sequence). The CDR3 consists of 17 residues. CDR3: CASTPFGTGAYTDTQYF. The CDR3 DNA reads TGTGCCAGCACCCCCTTCGGGACAGGAGCCTACACAGATACGCAGTATTTT.

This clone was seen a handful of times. CDR3: CASMGDDYGYTF. The CDR3 region has the DNA TGCGCCAGCATGGGAGACGACTATGGCTACACCTTC. The V and J genes are TRBV5-1 and TRBJ1-2; D is unclear. The germline CDR1 and CDR2 sequences are SGHRS and YFSETQ. CDR3 length: 12 residues. The V and J ends lost 6 bases and 3 bases respectively, with 9 bases between them.

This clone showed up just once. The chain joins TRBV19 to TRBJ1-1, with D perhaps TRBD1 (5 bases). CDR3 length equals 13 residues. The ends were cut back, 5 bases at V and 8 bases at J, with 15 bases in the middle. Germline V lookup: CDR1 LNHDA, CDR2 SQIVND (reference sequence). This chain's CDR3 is CASSHRYYLEAFF. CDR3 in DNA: TGTGCCAGTAGTCACAGGTACTATTTGGAAGCTTTCTTT.

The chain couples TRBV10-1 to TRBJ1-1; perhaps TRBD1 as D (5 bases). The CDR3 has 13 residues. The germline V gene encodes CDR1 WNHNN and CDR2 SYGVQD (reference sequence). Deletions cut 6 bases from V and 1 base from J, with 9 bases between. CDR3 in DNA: TGCGCCAGCAGCTTGGACAAGAACACTGAAGCTTTCTTT. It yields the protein CASSLDKNTEAFF.

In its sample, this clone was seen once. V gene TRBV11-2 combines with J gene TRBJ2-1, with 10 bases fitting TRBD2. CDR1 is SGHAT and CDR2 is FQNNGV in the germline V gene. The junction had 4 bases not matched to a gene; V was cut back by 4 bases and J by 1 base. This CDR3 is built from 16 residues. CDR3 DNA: TGTGCCAGCAGCTCCAGCGGGGGGGGTTCCTACAATGAGCAGTTCTTC. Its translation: CASSSSGGGSYNEQFF.

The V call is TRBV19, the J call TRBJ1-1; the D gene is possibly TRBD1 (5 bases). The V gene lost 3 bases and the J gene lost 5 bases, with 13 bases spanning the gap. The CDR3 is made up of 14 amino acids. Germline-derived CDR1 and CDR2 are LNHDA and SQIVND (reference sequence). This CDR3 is CASSMVQGRTEAFF. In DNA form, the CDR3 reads TGTGCCAGTAGTATGGTGCAGGGTCGGACTGAAGCTTTCTTT.